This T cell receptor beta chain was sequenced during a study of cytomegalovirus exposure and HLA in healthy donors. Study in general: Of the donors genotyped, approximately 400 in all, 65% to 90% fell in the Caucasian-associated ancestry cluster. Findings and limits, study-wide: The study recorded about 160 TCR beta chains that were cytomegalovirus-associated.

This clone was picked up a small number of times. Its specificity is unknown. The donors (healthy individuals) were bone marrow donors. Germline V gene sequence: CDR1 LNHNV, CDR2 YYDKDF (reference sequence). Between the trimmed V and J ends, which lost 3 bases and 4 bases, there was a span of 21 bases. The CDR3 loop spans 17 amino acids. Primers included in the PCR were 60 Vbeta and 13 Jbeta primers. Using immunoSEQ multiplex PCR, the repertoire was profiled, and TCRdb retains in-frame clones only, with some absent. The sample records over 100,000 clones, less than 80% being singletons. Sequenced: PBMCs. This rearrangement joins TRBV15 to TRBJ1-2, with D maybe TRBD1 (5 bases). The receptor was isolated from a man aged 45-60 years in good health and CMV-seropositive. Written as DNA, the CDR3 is TGTGCCACCAGCAGTGACGGAGCAGGGAGGTTGGGCTATGGCTACACCTTC. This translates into CATSSDGAGRLGYGYTF.